This T cell receptor beta chain was identified in a study of CD8+ T cells in alopecia areata. Findings and limits, study-wide: Whereas mice showed it more clearly, TCR sharing across patients was murkier, possibly because of HLA. Scalp samples also yield sequences of resident alphabeta T cells from normal skin. Clonality was higher in lesional than normal scalp, especially in alopecia totalis/universalis.

Germline CDR1 is LGHNA and CDR2 is YNFKEQ. This CDR3 region has 16 residues. The J segment lost 1 base and the V segment lost 2 bases, leaving 5 bases of the junction unmatched. CD4+ and CD8+ T cells were sorted from PBMCs. This clone was observed a few times. Its antigen is unidentified. Once RNA had been extracted, it was reverse transcribed into cDNA to act as the sequencing template. The method was immunoSEQ multiplex PCR; TCRdb's version includes in-frame clones alone and lacks a portion of them. The data hold over 150,000 clones, with roughly 50% observed a single time. The TCR originated in a human donor in good health. The chain recombines TRBV4-2 with TRBJ2-1; TRBD1 agrees at 7 bases. Specimen: CD8+ T cells sorted from blood. CDR3 residues: CASSQTRDSSYNEQFF. CDR3 DNA sequence: TGTGCCAGCAGCCAAACCCGGGACAGTTCCTACAATGAGCAGTTCTTC.